The 31 T cell receptor beta chains reported below all come from one sample, sequenced in a study of identical twins. Via MiXCR, TCRdb re-called the 5' RACE reads, giving one row per CDR3 protein. This table has 130,000 to 150,000 distinct CDR3 sequences, approximately 3.5% appearing once. The specimen sequenced was memory T cells sorted from blood. The receptors here all came from a man aged 18 to 35 in good health.

This clonotype has ten or more counts. The V call is TRBV7-2, the J call TRBJ2-2, with 7 nucleotides matching TRBD1. Germline assignment: CDR1 SGHTA and CDR2 FQGNSA. The CDR3 spans 15 residues. The J segment lost 5 bases and the V segment lost 3 bases, leaving 6 bases of the junction unmatched. In DNA form, the CDR3 reads TGTGCCAGCAGCTTGGCCGGGACAGTAACCGGGGAGCTGTTTTTT. Translation gives CASSLAGTVTGELFF.

There are a few counts of this clonotype. The chain is built from TRBV4-3 and TRBJ2-1; TRBD2 agrees at 9 bases. The germline V gene encodes CDR1 LGHNA and CDR2 YSLEER. Trimming at V came to 0 bases and at J to 6 bases, leaving 18 bases not matched to a gene. There are 20 residues in the CDR3. The CDR3 sequence is CASSQENNLASGMDSNEQFF. CDR3 bases: TGCGCCAGCAGCCAAGAAAATAATCTCGCTAGCGGGATGGATTCCAATGAGCAGTTCTTC.

This clonotype showed up many times. The chain employs TRBV7-9 and TRBJ2-7; no definite D call. Deletions cut 5 bases from V and 3 bases from J, with 17 bases between. Looked up from germline, CDR1 is SEHNR and CDR2 is FQNEAQ (reference sequence). This CDR3 region has 15 residues. CDR3 loop: CASSPPPWAVYEQYF. The CDR3 DNA is TGTGCCAGCAGCCCTCCCCCATGGGCAGTCTACGAGCAGTACTTC.

This clonotype was recorded at least ten times. V gene TRBV6-2 or TRBV6-3 combines with J gene TRBJ2-1, with D uncertain. V was pared by 4 bases and J by 2 bases, with 3 bases between. This CDR3 is 12 amino acids long. Per the germline V gene, CDR1 is MNHEY and CDR2 is SVGEGT. The CDR3, as DNA: TGTGCCAGCAGTTCCACCTACAATGAGCAGTTCTTC. Its protein product is CASSSTYNEQFF.

This clonotype has a count of ten or more. The V call is TRBV7-8, the J call TRBJ2-1; 7 nucleotides match TRBD2. The germline gives CDR1 SGHVS, CDR2 FQNEAQ. The CDR3 spans 14 residues. The V segment lost 3 bases and the J segment 5 bases; nucleotides outside the gene matches: 4. The CDR3 is CASSFRLADNEQFF. DNA for the CDR3: TGTGCCAGCAGCTTCCGTCTAGCGGACAATGAGCAGTTCTTC.

This clonotype was detected many times. The rearrangement joins TRBV28 to TRBJ2-7, with a possible D match to TRBD2 (6 bases). The V gene lost 6 bases and the J gene lost 4 bases, with 19 bases spanning the gap. Germline CDR1 and CDR2: MDHEN and SYDVKM. CDR3 length: 15 residues. The CDR3 bases are TGTGCCAGCAGCCCGGAGGGCCCCCTGTGGTACGAGCAGTACTTC. It translates to CASSPEGPLWYEQYF.

The table lists this clonotype with many counts. The rearrangement uses TRBV7-2 and TRBJ2-1, with D tentatively TRBD1 or TRBD2 (6 bases each). Trimming pared 7 bases from V and 12 bases from J, leaving 16 bases between. The CDR3 covers 12 residues. The germline V gene has CDR1 SGHTA and CDR2 FQGNSA. The CDR3 loop reads CASKSDRRGQFF. CDR3 sequence (DNA): TGTGCCAGCAAATCTGACAGGCGGGGGCAGTTCTTC.

This clonotype was seen ten or more times. The chain carries TRBV6-5 and TRBJ2-1; 9 nucleotides agree with TRBD2. The CDR3 is 14 amino acids. Germline trimming cut 2 bases from V and 9 bases from J; bases unmatched to any gene: 5. Germline CDR1 is MNHEY and CDR2 is SVGAGI. Here the CDR3 DNA reads TGTGCCAGCAGTTACGTTAGCGGGAGAGGTGAGCAGTTCTTC. Amino acid sequence: CASSYVSGRGEQFF.

This clonotype came up a few times. The V call is TRBV27, the J call TRBJ1-2; a possible D gene is TRBD1 (5 bases). V was clipped by 2 bases and J by 0 bases, with 25 bases between them. The CDR3 loop spans 20 amino acids. Germline V gene lookup returns CDR1 MNHEY and CDR2 SMNVEV (reference sequence). DNA of the CDR3: TGTGCCAGCAGTTTAACCCCTCAATGGGACCGACCTGTGACTAACTATGGCTACACCTTC. Its protein is CASSLTPQWDRPVTNYGYTF.

This clonotype was recorded many times. This sequence joins TRBV20-1 and TRBJ1-5; the match to TRBD1 covers 7 bases. Trimming cost V 3 bases and J 5 bases; bases outside gene matches: 10. This CDR3 contains 15 residues. The V gene's germline CDR1 is DFQATT and CDR2 SNEGSKA (reference sequence). The CDR3 is CSARGRGARDQPQHF. The CDR3 bases are TGCAGTGCTAGGGGCAGGGGGGCTCGTGATCAGCCCCAGCATTTT.

Ten or more counts support this clonotype. This rearrangement joins TRBV7-2 to TRBJ2-1, with 9 bases fitting TRBD1. This CDR3 comprises 17 residues. V lost 5 bases and J lost 8; bases outside the gene matches: 16. Germline lookup yields CDR1 SGHTA and CDR2 FQGNSA. CDR3 sequence: CASSLTRPGQGSYEQFF. The CDR3 DNA follows: TGTGCCAGCAGCCTCACTAGACCGGGACAGGGTAGCTATGAGCAGTTCTTC.

This clonotype was counted many times. The V gene is TRBV6-1, the J gene TRBJ2-2; TRBD2 matches at 8 bases. The ends lost 8 bases at V and 6 bases at J; junction bases unmatched: 5. This CDR3 contains 13 residues. Germline CDR1 MNHNS, CDR2 SASEGT. The CDR3 coding sequence is TGTGCCAGCTTAGGACTAGCAGCCGGGGAGCTGTTTTTT. Translation: CASLGLAAGELFF.

V and J are TRBV11-2 and TRBJ2-1; 13 nucleotides match TRBD2. V trimming: 2 bases; J trimming: 0 bases; junction bases outside the gene matches: 4. Per germline, CDR1 SGHAT and CDR2 FQNNGV. The CDR3 is 18 residues long. The CDR3 DNA reads TGTGCCAGCAGCTTATGGACTAGCGGGAGTCCCTCCTACAATGAGCAGTTCTTC. Residues: CASSLWTSGSPSYNEQFF.

This clonotype has at least ten counts. The rearrangement uses TRBV5-1 and TRBJ2-7; D is perhaps TRBD1 or TRBD2 (5 bases each). Trimming stripped 4 bases from V and 2 bases from J, with 16 bases between. CDR3 size: 15 residues. Looked up from germline, CDR1 is SGHRS and CDR2 is YFSETQ. CDR3 DNA sequence: TGCGCCAGCAGCCCGGGGTATGGGGCCACCTACGAGCAGTACGTC. Translating it yields CASSPGYGATYEQYV.

This clonotype was recorded many times. V and J are TRBV2 and TRBJ2-1, with D perhaps TRBD1 (6 bases). Germline V lookup: CDR1 SNHLY, CDR2 FYNNEI. Trimming left V 6 bases short and J 2 bases short, with 11 bases between. The CDR3 loop spans 14 amino acids. The CDR3 loop is CASREQGPYNEQFF. The CDR3 region has the DNA TGTGCCAGCAGAGAACAGGGCCCCTACAATGAGCAGTTCTTC.

This clonotype was recorded many times. The rearrangement joins TRBV20-1 to TRBJ2-1, with a tentative D call TRBD1 (6 bases). The CDR3 extends over 13 amino acids. Trimming shortened V by 6 bases and J by 5 bases, and 14 bases separated the two germline ends. Germline V gene data show CDR1 as DFQATT and CDR2 as SNEGSKA (reference sequence). CDR3 coding DNA: TGCAGTGCCCTCCGCGGACAGCACAATGAGCAGTTCTTC. Its translation is CSALRGQHNEQFF.

This clonotype was detected many times. For the CDR3, the DNA is TGTGCCAGCAGCTCATCTTTACTAGGACGGAATTCACCCCTCCACTTT. Its translation is CASSSSLLGRNSPLHF. The chain carries TRBV7-2 and TRBJ1-6; D gene ambiguous. V was trimmed by 4 bases and J by 7 bases, leaving 17 bases between them. The CDR3 sequence is 16 residues long. Germline-derived CDR1 and CDR2 are SGHTA and FQGNSA.

This clonotype was seen ten or more times. The V and J genes are TRBV20-1 and TRBJ2-1; D gene uncertain. The CDR3 covers 12 residues. Germline CDR1 is DFQATT and CDR2 is SNEGSKA (reference sequence). V was cut by 5 bases and J by 5 bases, with 10 bases left in between. CDR3 DNA: TGCAGTGCTCGACCCCAAAACAATGAGCAGTTCTTC. Translated, it gives CSARPQNNEQFF.

The genes are TRBV12-3 or TRBV12-4 and TRBJ2-3; no clear D gene. CDR3 length: 17 amino acids. V was pared by 4 bases and J by 0 bases, with 17 bases between. CDR3 nucleotides: TGTGCCAGCAGTTCTACCGCCGGTCCCGAAAGCACAGATACGCAGTATTTT. Translation: CASSSTAGPESTDTQYF.

This clonotype was seen ten or more times. The V and J genes are TRBV19 and TRBJ2-1; 11 bases are a match to TRBD2. Germline V gene lookup returns CDR1 LNHDA and CDR2 SQIVND (reference sequence). Trimming at V came to 9 bases and at J to 9 bases, leaving 10 bases not matched to a gene. The length of the CDR3 is 14 residues. CDR3 residues: CASQIAGGLREQFF. For the CDR3, the DNA is TGTGCCAGCCAAATAGCGGGAGGGCTTCGTGAGCAGTTCTTC.

This clonotype was seen ten or more times. The gene calls are TRBV6-6 and TRBJ1-2; tentative D call: TRBD1 (5 bases). The V gene's germline CDR1 is MNHNY and CDR2 SVGAGI (reference sequence). The V and J ends lost 4 bases and 6 bases respectively, with 12 bases between them. The CDR3 spans 13 residues. The CDR3 DNA sequence: TGTGCCAGCAGTTTGAGGGGCGAGAATGGCTACACCTTC. As protein: CASSLRGENGYTF.

This clonotype was recorded at least ten times. This chain joins TRBV19 and TRBJ2-2, with TRBD1 matching over 9 bases. Unmatched junction bases numbered 8, after V lost 5 bases and J lost 7 bases. CDR1 is LNHDA, CDR2 SQIVND, per germline (reference sequence). The CDR3 consists of 15 residues. CDR3 bases: TGTGCCAGTAGTGCGGGACAGGGTACTCACGGGGAGCTGTTTTTT. It codes for CASSAGQGTHGELFF.

Many counts were recorded for this clonotype. This rearrangement joins TRBV4-2 to TRBJ2-7, with 7 bases identical to TRBD2. Germline V gives CDR1 LGHNA, CDR2 YNFKEQ. Trimming removed 0 bases from V and 0 bases from J; junction bases left unmatched: 5. This CDR3 is 16 amino acids long. In DNA form, the CDR3 reads TGTGCCAGCAGCCAAGATTCTGGACTAGTCTCCTACGAGCAGTACTTC. Its protein is CASSQDSGLVSYEQYF.

This clonotype was detected a few times. The chain carries TRBV27 and TRBJ1-5; D gene unclear. Trimming left V 4 bases short and J 5 bases short, with 9 bases between. This CDR3 is built from 13 residues. Germline V gene data show CDR1 as MNHEY and CDR2 as SMNVEV (reference sequence). The CDR3, as DNA: TGTGCCAGCAGTTCGAGGGCCTATCAGCCCCAGCATTTT. Translation: CASSSRAYQPQHF.

This clonotype was counted between two and nine times. The genes are TRBV18 and TRBJ1-6, with unresolved D. The germline CDR1 and CDR2 sequences are KGHSH and LQKENI. This CDR3 region has 15 residues. V gave up 3 bases and J gave up 8 bases, with 14 bases separating them. Written as DNA, the CDR3 is TGTGCCAGCTCACCGTTTACGGCTGTAGATTCACCCCTCCACTTT. This translates into CASSPFTAVDSPLHF.

Many counts were recorded for this clonotype. The gene calls are TRBV29-1 and TRBJ2-3, with 14 nucleotides matching TRBD2. CDR3 size: 18 residues. Per the germline V gene, CDR1 is SQVTM and CDR2 is ANQGSEA. The trim removed 6 bases at V and 2 bases at J, leaving 13 bases unmatched. The CDR3: CSVHIPGLAGVTTDTQYF. The CDR3 nucleotides read TGCAGCGTCCACATCCCGGGACTAGCGGGAGTCACCACAGATACGCAGTATTTT.

This clonotype was recorded at least ten times. This chain connects TRBV6-2 or TRBV6-3 to TRBJ2-1; 12 bases match TRBD2. Unmatched junction bases numbered 6, after V lost 5 bases and J lost 4 bases. Germline V lookup: CDR1 MNHEY, CDR2 SVGEGT. The CDR3 extends over 16 amino acids. CDR3: CASSIGTSGLYNEQFF. The CDR3, as DNA: TGTGCCAGCAGTATCGGGACTAGCGGGCTGTACAATGAGCAGTTCTTC.

The chain combines TRBV18 with TRBJ1-3; D remains ambiguous. The V gene lost 1 base and the J gene lost 4 bases, with 2 bases spanning the gap. This CDR3 has 12 amino acids. The germline CDR1 and CDR2 sequences are KGHSH and LQKENI. The CDR3 region is CASSPRGNTIYF. As DNA, the CDR3 is TGTGCCAGCTCACCACGCGGAAACACCATATATTTT.

This clonotype was observed many times. V usage is TRBV12-3 or TRBV12-4 and J usage is TRBJ1-2; 8 bases are a match to TRBD1. With V trimmed by 4 bases and J by 7 bases, 5 bases remained unmatched. The CDR3 totals 13 residues. This CDR3 reads CASSSDRASGYTF. The CDR3 nucleotides are TGTGCCAGCAGTTCGGACAGGGCCTCTGGCTACACCTTC.

This clonotype has a count of ten or more. The chain employs TRBV11-2 and TRBJ1-5; D gene uncertain. V shed 5 bases and J shed 0 bases, with 5 bases lying between them. The V gene's germline CDR1 is SGHAT and CDR2 FQNNGV. There are 13 residues in the CDR3. The CDR3 here is CASSPHSNQPQHF. The CDR3 nucleotides are TGTGCCAGCAGCCCCCATAGCAATCAGCCCCAGCATTTT.

This clonotype was seen many times. The gene calls are TRBV7-2 and TRBJ2-7; TRBD1 matches 8 bases. The CDR3 is 14 amino acids. Germline V gene data show CDR1 as SGHTA and CDR2 as FQGNSA. V shed 4 bases, J shed 3 bases, and the junction held 5 bases outside the gene matches. The CDR3 region has the DNA TGTGCCAGCAGCTCTACCGGGACAGGCTACGAGCAGTACTTC. It is translated as CASSSTGTGYEQYF.